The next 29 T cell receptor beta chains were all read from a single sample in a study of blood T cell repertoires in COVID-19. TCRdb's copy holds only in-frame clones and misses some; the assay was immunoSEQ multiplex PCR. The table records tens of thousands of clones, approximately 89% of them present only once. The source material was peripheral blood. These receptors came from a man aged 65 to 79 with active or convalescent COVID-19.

CDR3 nucleotides: TGTGCCAGCAGCGTAATCCCAGGGAAAGAAGCTTTCTTT. It yields the protein CASSVIPGKEAFF. This sequence joins TRBV9 and TRBJ1-1, with D possibly matching TRBD1 (5 bases). This CDR3 has 13 amino acids. Trimming stripped 1 base from V and 8 bases from J, with 12 bases between. Germline V gene lookup returns CDR1 SGDLS and CDR2 YYNGEE.

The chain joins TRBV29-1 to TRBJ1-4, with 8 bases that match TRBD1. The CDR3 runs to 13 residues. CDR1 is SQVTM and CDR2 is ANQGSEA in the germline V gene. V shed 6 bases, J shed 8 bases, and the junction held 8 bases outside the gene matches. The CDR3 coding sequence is TGCAGCGTCCAGGACAGGGTATTCGAAAAACTGTTTTTT. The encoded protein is CSVQDRVFEKLFF.

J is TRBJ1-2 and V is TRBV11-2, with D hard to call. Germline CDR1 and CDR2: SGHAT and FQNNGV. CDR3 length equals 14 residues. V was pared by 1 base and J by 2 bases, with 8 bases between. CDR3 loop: CASSLGVQNYGYTF. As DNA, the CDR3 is TGTGCCAGCAGCTTAGGGGTACAGAACTATGGCTACACCTTC. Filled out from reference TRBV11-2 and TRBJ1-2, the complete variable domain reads EAGVAQSPRYKIIEKRQSVAFWCNPISGHATLYWYQQILGQGPKLLIQFQNNGVVDDSQLPKDRFSAERLKGVDSTLKIQPAKLEDSAVYLCASSLGVQNYGYTFGSGTRLTVV.

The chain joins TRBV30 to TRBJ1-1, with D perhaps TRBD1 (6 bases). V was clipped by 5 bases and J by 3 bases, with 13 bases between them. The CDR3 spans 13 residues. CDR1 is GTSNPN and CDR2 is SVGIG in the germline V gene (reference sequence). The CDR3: CAWGGQFYTEAFF. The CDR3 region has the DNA TGTGCCTGGGGTGGACAGTTCTACACTGAAGCTTTCTTT.

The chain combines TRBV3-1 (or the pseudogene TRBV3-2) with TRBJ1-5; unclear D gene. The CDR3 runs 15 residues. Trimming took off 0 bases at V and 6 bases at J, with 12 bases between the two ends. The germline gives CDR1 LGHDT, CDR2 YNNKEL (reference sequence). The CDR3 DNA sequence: TGTGCCAGCAGCCAAGATCCGGGTTTAGGTCAGCCCCAGCATTTT. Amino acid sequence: CASSQDPGLGQPQHF.

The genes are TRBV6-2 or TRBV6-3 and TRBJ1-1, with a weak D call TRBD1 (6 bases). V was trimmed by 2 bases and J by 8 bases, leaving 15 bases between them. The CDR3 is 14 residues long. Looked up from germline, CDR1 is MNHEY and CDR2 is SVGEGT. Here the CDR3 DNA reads TGTGCCAGCAGTTACCGGGTAGGGGGGGGAGAAGCTTTCTTT. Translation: CASSYRVGGGEAFF.

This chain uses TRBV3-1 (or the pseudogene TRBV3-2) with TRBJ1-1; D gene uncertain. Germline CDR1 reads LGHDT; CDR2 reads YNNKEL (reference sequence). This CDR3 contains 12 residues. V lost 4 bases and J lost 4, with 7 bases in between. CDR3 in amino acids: CASSLEGTEAFF. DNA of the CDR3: TGTGCCAGCAGCCTCGAGGGCACTGAAGCTTTCTTT.

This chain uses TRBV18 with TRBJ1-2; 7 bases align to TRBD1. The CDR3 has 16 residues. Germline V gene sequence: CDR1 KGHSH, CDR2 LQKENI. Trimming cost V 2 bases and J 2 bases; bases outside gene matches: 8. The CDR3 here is CASSPTAGTVNYGYTF. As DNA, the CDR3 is TGTGCCAGCTCACCAACCGCCGGGACAGTCAACTATGGCTACACCTTC.

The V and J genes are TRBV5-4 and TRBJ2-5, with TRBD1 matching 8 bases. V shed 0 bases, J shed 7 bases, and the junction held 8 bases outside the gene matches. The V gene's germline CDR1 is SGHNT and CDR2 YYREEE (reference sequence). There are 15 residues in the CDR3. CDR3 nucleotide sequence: TGTGCCAGCAGCTTGGAGTCAGGGGGCAGCGCGACCCAGTACTTC. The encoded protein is CASSLESGGSATQYF. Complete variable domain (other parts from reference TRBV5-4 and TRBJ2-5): ETGVTQSPTHLIKTRGQQVTLRCSSQSGHNTVSWYQQALGQGPQFIFQYYREEENGRGNFPPRFSGLQFPNYSSELNVNALELDDSALYLCASSLESGGSATQYFGPGTRLLVL.

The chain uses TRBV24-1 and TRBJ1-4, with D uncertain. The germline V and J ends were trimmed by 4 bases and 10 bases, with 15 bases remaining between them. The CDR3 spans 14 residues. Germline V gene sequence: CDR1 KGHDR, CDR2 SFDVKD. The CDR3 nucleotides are TGTGCCACCAGTGACCGGGTCCTTGGCGGAAAACTGTTTTTT. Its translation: CATSDRVLGGKLFF.

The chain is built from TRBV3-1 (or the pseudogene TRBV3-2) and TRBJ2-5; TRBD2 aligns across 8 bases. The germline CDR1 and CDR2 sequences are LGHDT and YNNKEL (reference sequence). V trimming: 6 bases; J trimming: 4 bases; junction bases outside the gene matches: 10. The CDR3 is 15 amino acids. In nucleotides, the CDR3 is TGTGCCAGCAGGGCCGGCGGGGGGCGGGGAGAGACCCAGTACTTC. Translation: CASRAGGGRGETQYF.

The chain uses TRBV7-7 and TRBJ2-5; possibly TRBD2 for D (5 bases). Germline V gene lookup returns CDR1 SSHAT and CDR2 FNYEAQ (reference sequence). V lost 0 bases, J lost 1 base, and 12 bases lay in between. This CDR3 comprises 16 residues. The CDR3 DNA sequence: TGTGCCAGCAGCTTAGCGGAGGCAGGACTCCAAGAGACCCAGTACTTC. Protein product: CASSLAEAGLQETQYF.

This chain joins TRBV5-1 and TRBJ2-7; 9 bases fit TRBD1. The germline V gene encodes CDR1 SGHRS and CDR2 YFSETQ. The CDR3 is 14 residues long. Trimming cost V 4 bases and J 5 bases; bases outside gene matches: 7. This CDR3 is CASSTGQGVNEQYF. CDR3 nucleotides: TGCGCCAGCAGCACGGGACAGGGTGTCAACGAGCAGTACTTC. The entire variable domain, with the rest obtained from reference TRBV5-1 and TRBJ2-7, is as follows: KAGVTQTPRYLIKTRGQQVTLSCSPISGHRSVSWYQQTPGQGLQFLFEYFSETQRNKGNFPGRFSGRQFSNSRSEMNVSTLELGDSALYLCASSTGQGVNEQYFGPGTRLTVT.

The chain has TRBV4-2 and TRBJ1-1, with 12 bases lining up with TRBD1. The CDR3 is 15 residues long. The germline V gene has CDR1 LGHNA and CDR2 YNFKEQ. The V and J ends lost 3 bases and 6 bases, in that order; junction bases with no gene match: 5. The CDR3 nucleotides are TGTGCCAGCAGCCATGCGGGACAGGGGGCCTCTGAAGCTTTCTTT. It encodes CASSHAGQGASEAFF.

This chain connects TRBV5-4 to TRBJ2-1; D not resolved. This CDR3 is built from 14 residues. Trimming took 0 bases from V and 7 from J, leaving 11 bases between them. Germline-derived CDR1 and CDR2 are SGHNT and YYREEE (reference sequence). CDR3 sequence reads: CASSLDVLENEQFF. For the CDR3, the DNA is TGTGCCAGCAGCTTGGACGTCCTAGAAAATGAGCAGTTCTTC.

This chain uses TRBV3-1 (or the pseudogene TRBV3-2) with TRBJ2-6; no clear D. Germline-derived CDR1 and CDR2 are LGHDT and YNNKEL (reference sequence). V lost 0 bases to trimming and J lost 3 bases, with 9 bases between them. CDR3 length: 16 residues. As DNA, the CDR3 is TGTGCCAGCAGCCAAGATGGAGTGGTTGGGGCCAACGTCCTGACTTTC. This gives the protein CASSQDGVVGANVLTF.

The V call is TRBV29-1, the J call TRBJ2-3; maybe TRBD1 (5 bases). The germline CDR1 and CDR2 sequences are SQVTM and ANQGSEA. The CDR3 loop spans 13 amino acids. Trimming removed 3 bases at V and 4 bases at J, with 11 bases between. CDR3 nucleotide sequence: TGCAGCGTTGAGGTGGGGCGGTCAGATACGCAGTATTTT. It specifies CSVEVGRSDTQYF.

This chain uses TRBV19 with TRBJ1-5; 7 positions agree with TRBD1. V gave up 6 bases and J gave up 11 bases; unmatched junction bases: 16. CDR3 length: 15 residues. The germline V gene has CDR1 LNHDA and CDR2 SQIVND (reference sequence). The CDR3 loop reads CASSLDRAPRMAQHF. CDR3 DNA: TGTGCCAGTAGCCTCGACAGGGCCCCAAGGATGGCCCAGCATTTT.

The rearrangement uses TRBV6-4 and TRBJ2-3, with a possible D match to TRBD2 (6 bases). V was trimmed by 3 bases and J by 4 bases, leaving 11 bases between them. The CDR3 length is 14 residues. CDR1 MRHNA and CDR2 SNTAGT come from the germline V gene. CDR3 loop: CASSEAGWADTQYF. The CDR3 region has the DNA TGTGCCAGCAGTGAGGCGGGATGGGCAGATACGCAGTATTTT.

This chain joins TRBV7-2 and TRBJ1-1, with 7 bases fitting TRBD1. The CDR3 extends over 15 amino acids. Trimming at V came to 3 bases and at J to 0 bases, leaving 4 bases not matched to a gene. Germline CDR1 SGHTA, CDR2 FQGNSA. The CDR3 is CASSLTGTLNTEAFF. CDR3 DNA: TGTGCCAGCAGCTTGACAGGGACCCTGAACACTGAAGCTTTCTTT.

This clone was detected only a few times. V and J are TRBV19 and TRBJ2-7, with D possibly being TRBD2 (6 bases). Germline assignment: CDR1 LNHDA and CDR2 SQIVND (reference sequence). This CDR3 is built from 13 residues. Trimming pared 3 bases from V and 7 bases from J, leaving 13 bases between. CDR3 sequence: CASSIASGGEQYF. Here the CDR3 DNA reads TGTGCCAGTAGTATTGCTTCCGGGGGTGAGCAGTACTTC.

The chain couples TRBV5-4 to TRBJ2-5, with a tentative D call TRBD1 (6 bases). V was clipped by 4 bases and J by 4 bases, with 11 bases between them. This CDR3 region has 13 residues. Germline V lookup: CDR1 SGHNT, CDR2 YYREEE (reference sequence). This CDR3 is CASSVQGRETQYF. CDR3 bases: TGTGCCAGCAGCGTACAGGGAAGAGAGACCCAGTACTTC.

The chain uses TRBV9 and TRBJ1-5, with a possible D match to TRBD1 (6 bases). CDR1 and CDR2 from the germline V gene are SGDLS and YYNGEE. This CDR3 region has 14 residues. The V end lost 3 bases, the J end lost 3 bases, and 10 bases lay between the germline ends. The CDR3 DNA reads TGTGCCAGCAGCGCACAGGGTTTCAATCAGCCCCAGCATTTT. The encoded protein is CASSAQGFNQPQHF.

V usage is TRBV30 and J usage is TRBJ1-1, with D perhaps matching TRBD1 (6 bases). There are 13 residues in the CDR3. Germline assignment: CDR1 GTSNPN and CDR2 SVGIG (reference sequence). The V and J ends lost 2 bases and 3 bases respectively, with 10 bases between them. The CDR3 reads CAWSYRVDTEAFF. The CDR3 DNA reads TGTGCCTGGAGTTACAGGGTTGACACTGAAGCTTTCTTT.

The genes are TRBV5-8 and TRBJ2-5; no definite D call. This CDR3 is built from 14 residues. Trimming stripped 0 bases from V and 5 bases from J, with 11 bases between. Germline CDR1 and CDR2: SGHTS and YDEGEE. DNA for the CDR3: TGTGCCAGCAGCTTGGCCTTCGGAGCTGAGACCCAGTACTTC. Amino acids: CASSLAFGAETQYF.

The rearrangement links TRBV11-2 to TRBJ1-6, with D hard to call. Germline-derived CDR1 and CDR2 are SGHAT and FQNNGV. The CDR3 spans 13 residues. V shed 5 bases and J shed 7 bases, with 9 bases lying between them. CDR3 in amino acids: CASSHLQNSPLHF. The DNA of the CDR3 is TGTGCCAGCAGCCATTTACAGAATTCACCCCTCCACTTT.

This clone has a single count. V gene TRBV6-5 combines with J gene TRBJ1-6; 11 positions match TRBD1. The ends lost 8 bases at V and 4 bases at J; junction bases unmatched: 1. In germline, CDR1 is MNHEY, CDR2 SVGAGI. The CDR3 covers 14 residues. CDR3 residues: CASGTGGYNSPLHF. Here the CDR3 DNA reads TGTGCCAGCGGGACAGGGGGATATAATTCACCCCTCCACTTT.

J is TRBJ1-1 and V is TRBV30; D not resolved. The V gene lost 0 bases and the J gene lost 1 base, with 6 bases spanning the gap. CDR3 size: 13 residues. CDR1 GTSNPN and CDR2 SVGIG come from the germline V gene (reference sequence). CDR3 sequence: CAWSVAENTEAFF. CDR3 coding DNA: TGTGCCTGGAGTGTGGCAGAGAACACTGAAGCTTTCTTT.

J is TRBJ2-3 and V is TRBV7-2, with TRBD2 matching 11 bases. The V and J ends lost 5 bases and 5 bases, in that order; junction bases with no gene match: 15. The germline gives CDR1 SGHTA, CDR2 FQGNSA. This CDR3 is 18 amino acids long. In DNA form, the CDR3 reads TGTGCCAGCAGCCCAAGGCTAGCGGGGGGCGTAAGGGGAGATACGCAGTATTTT. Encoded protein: CASSPRLAGGVRGDTQYF.